This TCR beta chain was retrieved from a study of T cell responses to AZD1222 COVID-19 vaccine (dated by TCRdb to about 2021). In the study overall: Because spike-specific TCR depth and breadth did not differ between the two schedules, AZD1222 recipients who got a second dose at roughly 4 weeks were pooled with those who got a second dose at roughly 12 weeks. A total of approximately 240 trial participants underwent TCR sequencing, of whom nearly 210 received two doses of AZD1222 and about 25 received two doses of the MenACWY control vaccine. Trial participants were enrolled by age into subgroups of 18-55, 56-69 and 70-plus years, and about 150, 27 and 61 TCR-sequenced participants, respectively, were included in these subgroups. On the study overall, not on this receptor specifically: Participants were mostly white British, with more females than males. The authors suggested clonal diversity may have been underestimated. No day 14 peak-response samples were available, so repertoires were characterized only after the peak T cell response. In the small 56-69-year group, the increase in depth fell short of significance, most likely because of low power. After two AZD1222 doses, both the breadth and the depth of spike-specific TCRs were significantly higher than at day 0 and than in MenACWY recipients. CD4 TCRs associated with the vaccine covered the entire spike protein, and the dominant responses were in regions 160-218 and 743-854. Reportedly, close to half of the unique spike-specific TCRs recognized epitopes lying outside the regions that are mutated in the B.1.351 and B.1.1.7 variants. Conclusions about previously exposed vaccinees were limited because only five to seven AZD1222 recipients were SARS-CoV-2 seropositive at baseline.

Concerning this clone: Its antigen is currently not known. Within one base of it there is no much larger clone, and no base qualities were kept.

The CDR3 regions of human TCRbeta chains were subjected to immunosequencing. In the source study's methods: Repertoire TCRs were matched against a reference library of SARS-CoV-2-specific TCRs generated with the MIRA antigen-specificity platform. Breadth was defined as the fraction of unique TCRs that were SARS-CoV-2-associated. Depth was defined as the fraction of total T cells that were SARS-CoV-2-associated. Using the MIRA data, each spike-specific TCR was assigned both to the spike region to which the TCR was reactive and to a CD4 or CD8 class. Log10-transformed breadth and depth values were compared by one-way ANOVA with Sidak's multiple comparisons tests. What TCRdb holds here is the immuneACCESS table cut down to in-frame rearrangements. Part of the clones is not present; checked against another copy, under half of the missing clones reflect an unresolved V gene, and the others are unexplained. V and J calls and clone size follow that table, whereas D and trimming were derived from the DNA. The sample table shows 150,000 to 200,000 clones, and around 87% are seen once. The leading ten clones occupy less than 3% of the sample.

V loses 6 bases, J loses 3 bases, and the germline ends lie 17 bases apart. From the germline V gene, CDR1 is SNHLY and CDR2 is FYNNEI. The CDR3 numbers 15 residues from cysteine through phenylalanine. The sequence is cut down to CDR3 DNA, 45 bases in frame from base 1. Interpreted using the paper, the time point label stands for: baseline before first vaccination. Samples from vaccinated people were obtained from the UK trials COV001 and COV002, which included a single-blind randomized controlled phase 2/3 trial of AZD1222 (ChAdOx1 nCoV-19) in healthy adults. For TCRbeta chain sequencing, PBMC samples from trial participants were taken at day 0 and at day 28 after the second dose.

The source was peripheral blood, collected on day 0 of AZD1222 vaccination. The sequence derives from an adult in good health. This chain is built from TRBV2 and TRBJ1-1; the D segment cannot be called with confidence. In nucleotide form, the sequence is TGTGCCAGCAGGGCTAGGGAGGCGTCGGACACTGAAGCTTTCTTT. Its translation reads: CASRAREASDTEAFF.